These 25 T cell receptor beta chains were sequenced from one sample in a study of tumor-infiltrating lymphocytes in primary liver carcinoma. TCR beta cDNA was reverse-transcribed from about 500 ng of total RNA. The reaction used a constant-region primer and ProtoScript II reverse transcriptase. A slightly modified ARM-PCR protocol with three nested multiplex PCR rounds produced these TCR beta libraries. Both of the initial two PCR rounds ran for nine to ten cycles and employed TRBV1-TRBV30 forward primers alongside a C-beta reverse primer. TCRdb independently ran MiXCR on the multiplex PCR reads; one entry per CDR3 protein. This table holds fewer than 350,000 distinct CDR3 sequences, 65% found once. Blood RNA was derived from unsorted whole blood, and germline DNA was extracted too. Sequencing was done on a sample of peripheral blood. The receptors originated from a man between 35 and 55 years old with primary liver carcinoma and hepatitis B virus infection.

Note on this clonotype: One junction end does not reproduce the germline sequence, and a read error may be involved. V and J are TRBV30 and TRBJ2-7; D is tentatively TRBD1 or TRBD2 (5 bases each). The CDR3 loop spans 12 amino acids. Germline CDR1 GTSNPN, CDR2 SVGIG (reference sequence). CDR3 nucleotides: TGTGCCTGTAGTGTGGGGGTCGGCGAGCAGTACTTC. Protein product: CACSVGVGEQYF.

In this sample, this clonotype turned up once. The J gene is TRBJ1-1, the V gene TRBV30; a weak D match, TRBD1 (6 bases). Germline values: CDR1 GTSNPN, CDR2 SVGIG (reference sequence). V lost 2 bases to trimming and J lost 12 bases, with 19 bases between them. The CDR3 extends over 13 amino acids. The CDR3 spells CAWSSANRAYSFF. CDR3 DNA: TGTGCCTGGAGTTCCGCTAACAGGGCATACTCTTTCTTT.

In the case of this clonotype: Being one base from a much bigger clone, this may be a read error. The chain carries TRBV5-6 and TRBJ2-3; D is unclear. The CDR3 covers 13 residues. Germline V lookup: CDR1 SGHDT, CDR2 YYEEEE. Trimming took 5 bases from V and 2 from J, leaving 9 bases between them. CDR3 DNA: TGTGCCAGCAGTTTGACCAACACAGATACGCAGTATTTT. The encoded protein is CASSLTNTDTQYF.

This clonotype showed up many times. The chain joins TRBV11-2 to TRBJ2-3; the D gene could be TRBD1 or TRBD2 (5 bases each). The V end lost 2 bases, the J end lost 5 bases, and 14 bases lay between the germline ends. Germline CDR1 is SGHAT and CDR2 is FQNNGV. The CDR3 contains 15 residues. The CDR3 bases are TGTGCCAGCAGCTTACGACCGACGAGGGGAGATACGCAGTATTTT. Translated, it gives CASSLRPTRGDTQYF.

Concerning this clonotype: A read error may account for a junction end that differs from germline. This chain connects TRBV6-1 to TRBJ2-1; TRBD2 is a possible D gene (6 bases). CDR3 length: 12 residues. Germline CDR1 reads MNHNS; CDR2 reads SASEGT. DNA for the CDR3: TGTGCCAGCAGTGAAGCGCAAGGGAGGCAGCTCTTC. Encoded protein: CASSEAQGRQLF.

V and J are TRBV14 and TRBJ2-5, with TRBD2 matching 10 bases. Germline V gene lookup returns CDR1 SGHDN and CDR2 FVKESK. CDR3 size: 17 residues. J gave up 4 bases and V 2 bases, and 10 bases lay outside the gene matches. CDR3 in amino acids: CASSQKLSSGSLETQYF. CDR3 in DNA: TGTGCCAGCAGCCAAAAGCTATCTAGCGGGAGTTTAGAGACCCAGTACTTC. Using reference TRBV14 and TRBJ2-5 for the parts outside the CDR3, the full variable domain is EAGVTQFPSHSVIEKGQTVTLRCDPISGHDNLYWYRRVMGKEIKFLLHFVKESKQDESGMPNNRFLAERTGGTYSTLKVQPAELEDSGVYFCASSQKLSSGSLETQYFGPGTRLLVL.

Turning to this clonotype: A junction boundary mismatches the germline segment, possibly from a read error. The V gene is TRBV4-2, the J gene TRBJ2-2; tentatively, D is TRBD1 (6 bases). The CDR3 is 16 amino acids. In germline, CDR1 is LGHNA, CDR2 YNFKEQ. CDR3: CAGSQYTGSNTGELFF. The CDR3 DNA reads TGTGCCGGCAGCCAATATACAGGGTCGAACACCGGGGAGCTGTTTTTT.

In regard to this clonotype: This may be a read error: a much more frequent sequence differs by one nucleotide. The chain's CDR3 is CASSLAGEGTYEQYF. The CDR3 nucleotides are TGCGCCAGCAGCTTGGCGGGGGAAGGTACCTACGAGCAGTACTTC. The rearrangement uses TRBV5-1 and TRBJ2-7; TRBD2 might be the D (6 bases). Trimming took off 0 bases at V and 2 bases at J, with 12 bases between the two ends. Germline V lookup: CDR1 SGHRS, CDR2 YFSETQ. The CDR3 is 15 residues long. The whole variable domain, remainder taken from reference TRBV5-1 and TRBJ2-7, is KAGVTQTPRYLIKTRGQQVTLSCSPISGHRSVSWYQQTPGQGLQFLFEYFSETQRNKGNFPGRFSGRQFSNSRSEMNVSTLELGDSALYLCASSLAGEGTYEQYFGPGTRLTVT.

On this clonotype: Relative to the germline gene, one junction end is altered; a read error may explain this. This rearrangement joins TRBV11-3 to TRBJ2-6, with TRBD1 matching 7 bases. This CDR3 has 16 residues. Germline CDR1 reads SGHNT; CDR2 reads YENEEA. The CDR3 loop is CVSSRDSISGANVLTF. The CDR3 region has the DNA TGTGTCAGCAGCCGGGACAGCATCTCTGGGGCCAATGTCCTGACTTTC.

This chain joins TRBV11-2 and TRBJ1-4; no clear D. Germline V gene sequence: CDR1 SGHAT, CDR2 FQNNGV. CDR3 length: 15 residues. V lost 0 bases and J lost 3, with 8 bases in between. The CDR3 nucleotides are TGTGCCAGCAGCTTAGACGGGTTCGCTAATGAAAAACTGTTTTTT. The encoded protein is CASSLDGFANEKLFF.

This clonotype was observed a single time. The gene calls are TRBV5-1 and TRBJ2-1; D uncertain. Trimming shortened V by 0 bases and J by 6 bases, and 7 bases separated the two germline ends. Germline values: CDR1 SGHRS, CDR2 YFSETQ. CDR3 length: 13 amino acids. In DNA form, the CDR3 reads TGCGCCAGCAGCTTGGCTTGGGGCAATGAGCAGTTCTTC. It yields the protein CASSLAWGNEQFF.

A word on this clonotype: Given the absence of the conserved phenylalanine or tryptophan at the CDR3 end, a read error is likely. The DNA is omitted, as the CDR3 cannot be located on it reliably, and the CDR3 follows TCRdb's listing. The V and J genes are TRBV6-2 or TRBV6-3 and TRBJ2-7; the table gives TRBD2 as D, unverified against the DNA. Germline V gene lookup returns CDR1 MNHEY and CDR2 SVGEGT. The CDR3 has 13 amino acids, counting both end residues. CDR3 sequence reads: CASSSSGRREQCL.

This clonotype has at least ten counts. The chain is built from TRBV10-3 and TRBJ2-5; 8 nucleotides align to TRBD1. Looked up from germline, CDR1 is ENHRY and CDR2 is SYGVKD. The CDR3 is 13 amino acids. Trimming took 5 bases from V and 3 from J; bases not matched to a gene: 2. The CDR3 protein is CAISKTGEETQYF. The CDR3, as DNA: TGTGCCATCAGTAAGACAGGGGAAGAGACCCAGTACTTC.

The chain has TRBV7-9 and TRBJ2-3, with 7 nucleotides matching TRBD1. Germline loops: CDR1 SEHNR, CDR2 FQNEAQ (reference sequence). CDR3 length equals 15 residues. After removal of 5 bases from V and 0 bases from J, the junction contained 5 bases not matched to a gene. CDR3 nucleotides: TGTGCCAGCAGCAGAACAGGGGCAAGCACAGATACGCAGTATTTT. Its translation: CASSRTGASTDTQYF.

This clonotype was detected ten times or more. The rearrangement uses TRBV6-5 and TRBJ1-6, with 7 bases fitting TRBD1. The CDR3 spans 15 residues. Per the germline V gene, CDR1 is MNHEY and CDR2 is SVGAGI. Trimming at V came to 6 bases and at J to 7 bases, leaving 9 bases not matched to a gene. DNA of the CDR3: TGTGCCAGCAGGCCCCCGACAGGGTTGAATTCACCCCTCCACTTT. Residues: CASRPPTGLNSPLHF.

V is TRBV5-8 and J is TRBJ2-3; D remains ambiguous. This CDR3 has 15 amino acids. Per the germline V gene, CDR1 is SGHTS and CDR2 is YDEGEE. Trimming removed 5 bases at V and 0 bases at J, with 13 bases between. DNA of the CDR3: TGTGCCAGCAGTTCGGTGGAGAGTAGCACAGATACGCAGTATTTT. Translation: CASSSVESSTDTQYF.

A remark on this clonotype: This likely comes from a read error, as the CDR3 has no conserved phenylalanine or tryptophan at its end. The DNA is omitted, as the CDR3 cannot be located on it reliably, and the CDR3 follows TCRdb's listing. The chain joins TRBV4-2 to TRBJ2-1; no DNA check was done on the table's D call, TRBD2. CDR1 LGHNA and CDR2 YNFKEQ come from the germline V gene. The CDR3 spans 16 residues, counting both ends. CDR3 protein: CASSQDLTGGRNEHFL.

Remarks on this clonotype: A much larger clone lies a single base off, so this may be a read error. The chain combines TRBV6-6 with TRBJ2-7; D gene uncertain. Germline-derived CDR1 and CDR2 are MNHNY and SVGAGI (reference sequence). The CDR3 runs 13 residues. The CDR3, as DNA: TGTGCCAGCAGTTACTCAGGTACCTACGAGCATTACTTC. It encodes CASSYSGTYEHYF.

As concerns this clonotype: This may come from a read error, since a much larger clone is one base off. This chain links TRBV29-1 with TRBJ2-6; D perhaps matches TRBD1 (6 bases). CDR1 and CDR2 from the germline V gene are SQVTM and ANQGSEA. V was clipped by 7 bases and J by 0 bases, with 19 bases between them. This CDR3 is 17 amino acids long. The CDR3 region is CSAGEPGHPSGANVLTF. The CDR3 DNA reads TGCAGCGCCGGTGAGCCGGGACACCCCTCTGGGGCCAACGTCCTGACTTTC.

A note on this clonotype: A read error may be the cause here, since a much bigger clone is one base away. The chain combines TRBV29-1 with TRBJ1-4; no clear D gene. The CDR3 loop spans 12 amino acids. Trimming removed 3 bases at V and 8 bases at J, with 10 bases between. The V gene's germline CDR1 is SQVTM and CDR2 ANQGSEA. The DNA for the CDR3 is TGCAGCGTTGAGTGGGTGGGCGAAAAACTGTTTTTT. This encodes CSVEWVGEKLFF.

As concerns this clonotype: One end of the junction fails to match germline, which may point to a read error. The rearrangement uses TRBV6-1 and TRBJ1-5; the D is unclear. In germline, CDR1 is MNHNS, CDR2 SASEGT. The CDR3 consists of 14 residues. CDR3 sequence: CAGSEMHSNQPQHF. DNA of the CDR3: TGTGCCGGCAGTGAAATGCACAGCAATCAGCCCCAGCATTTT.

This clonotype was recorded only once. The J gene is TRBJ2-5, the V gene TRBV12-3 or TRBV12-4; D gene unclear. The CDR3 length is 13 residues. V was shortened by 7 bases and J by 5 bases, with 14 bases between the two germline ends. CDR3 sequence (DNA): TGTGCCAGCACTTCAGAGAAAGTGGAGACCCAGTACTTC. It translates to CASTSEKVETQYF.

To note about this clonotype: This may be a read error, as it is one base from a much larger clone. The V gene is TRBV6-5, the J gene TRBJ1-6; 7 bases agree with TRBD1. CDR3 length: 15 amino acids. CDR1 and CDR2 from the germline V gene are MNHEY and SVGAGI. The CDR3 coding sequence is TGTGCCAGCAGTTACGAGGGGGCTAGTGATTCACCCCTCCGCTTT. Protein product: CASSYEGASDSPLRF.

This clonotype has a handful of counts. J is TRBJ2-3 and V is TRBV28; 7 bases map to TRBD2. This CDR3 spans 16 amino acids. With 5 bases clipped from V and 7 bases from J, the junction kept 15 bases outside the gene matches. Germline values: CDR1 MDHEN, CDR2 SYDVKM. CDR3 sequence: CASSPTNGLGRHTQYF. DNA of the CDR3: TGTGCCAGCAGTCCTACCAACGGACTAGGGCGACATACGCAGTATTTT.

Only a few counts were recorded for this clonotype. The chain couples TRBV7-9 to TRBJ2-7; D is undetermined. CDR3 size: 12 residues. The V end lost 5 bases, the J end lost 6 bases, and 11 bases lay between the germline ends. Per germline, CDR1 SEHNR and CDR2 FQNEAQ (reference sequence). For the CDR3, the DNA is TGTGCCAGCAGCCGACCCATGACCGAGCAGTACTTC. Translating it yields CASSRPMTEQYF.